This is a list of T cell receptor beta chains from one sample in a study of regulatory T cells in long-lasting Graves disease. TCRdb fed the multiplex PCR reads into MiXCR, producing one record per CDR3 protein. The table lists about 200,000 distinct CDR3 sequences, roughly 19% of them singletons. This sample was also put to use in a study of T cells in Graves' hyperthyroidism and ophthalmopathy.

The source material was peripheral blood mononuclear cells (PBMCs), sampled at new diagnosis, from a patient treated with antithyroid drugs. The receptor source for this set is a woman aged 25 to 39 with Graves disease. CDR3s include the opening cysteine and the closing phenylalanine or tryptophan. The D gene is left open where the match is weak.

D	J	V	CDR3
TRBD1	TRBJ1-2	TRBV30	CAWRWGQGGYGYTF
NA	TRBJ1-5	TRBV5-8	CASSPRVDQPQHF
TRBD1	TRBJ2-7	TRBV19	CASSGTARFYEQYF
TRBD1	TRBJ1-2	TRBV7-9	CASSPGQGDYGYTF
NA	TRBJ2-2	TRBV19	CASSFLQANTGELFF
TRBD2	TRBJ2-5	TRBV20-1	CSRTGGDKETQYF
NA	TRBJ2-7	TRBV6-2/TRBV6-3	CASSEADPSSYEQYF
TRBD1	TRBJ1-6	TRBV15	CATSPRGTGVLSLHF
TRBD2	TRBJ2-5	TRBV11-3	CASRVSGGSREETQYF
TRBD1	TRBJ2-7	TRBV11-2	CASGQGVYEQYF
NA	TRBJ1-3	TRBV11-2	CASSVRIGGNTIYF
NA	TRBJ1-5	TRBV6-9	CASSYFGLGNQPQHF
NA	TRBJ1-1	TRBV9	CASSLRGDDLQDTEAFF
NA	TRBJ1-2	TRBV9	CASSVYPGLTNYGYTF
NA	TRBJ2-7	TRBV20-1	CSAFVGEQYF
TRBD1	TRBJ1-2	TRBV5-1	CASSFDRVWNGYTF
NA	TRBJ1-1	TRBV30	CAWTPPGHSEAFF
TRBD2	TRBJ2-7	TRBV19	CASSMGLAGGPAYEQYF
NA	TRBJ1-5	TRBV27	CASSRSPFAHQPQHF
TRBD2	TRBJ2-3	TRBV28	CVSSLLGLAGGPLSDTQYF
TRBD2	TRBJ2-7	TRBV7-2	CASSPSGRVYEQYF
NA	TRBJ1-2	TRBV5-1	CASSLGSQGWVDGYTF